The 25 T cell receptor beta chains below all came from one sample that was sequenced in a study of T cell responses to AZD1222 COVID-19 vaccine. Libraries were prepared by immunoSEQ multiplex PCR; TCRdb keeps only in-frame clonotypes and omits some of them. The sample shows about 160,000 clones, about 91% of them seen only once. The source was peripheral blood, collected on day 0 of MenACWY control vaccination. The receptors were gathered from an adult in good health.

The chain couples TRBV3-1 (or the pseudogene TRBV3-2) to TRBJ2-5; 14 positions agree with TRBD2. This CDR3 has 17 amino acids. Germline V lookup: CDR1 LGHDT, CDR2 YNNKEL (reference sequence). V shed 4 bases and J 5 bases; nucleotides not matched to a gene: 9. The CDR3 loop is CASSRGLAGGGQETQYF. As DNA, the CDR3 is TGTGCCAGCAGCCGCGGACTAGCGGGAGGAGGGCAGGAGACCCAGTACTTC.

The CDR3 nucleotides are TGTGCCAGCAGTTCCTCGACAAATTACAATGAGCAGTTCTTC. It is translated as CASSSSTNYNEQFF. This chain joins TRBV6-2 or TRBV6-3 and TRBJ2-1; D is unclear. The V gene's germline CDR1 is MNHEY and CDR2 SVGEGT. With 4 bases removed from V and 4 bases from J, the gap between germline ends came to 11 bases. The CDR3 covers 14 residues.

This sequence joins TRBV5-1 and TRBJ1-4; D is unclear. The V and J ends lost 5 bases and 0 bases respectively, with 11 bases between them. Germline V lookup: CDR1 SGHRS, CDR2 YFSETQ. CDR3 size: 15 residues. The CDR3 spells CASSSDHATNEKLFF. CDR3 in DNA: TGCGCCAGCAGTTCGGATCACGCAACTAATGAAAAACTGTTTTTT.

The chain is built from TRBV5-5 and TRBJ2-3; TRBD2 matches at 11 bases. The J segment lost 5 bases and the V segment lost 4 bases, leaving 3 bases of the junction unmatched. Germline CDR1 reads SGHKS; CDR2 reads YYEKEE (reference sequence). This CDR3 is built from 14 residues. The CDR3: CASSQLAGVDTQYF. CDR3 DNA: TGTGCCAGCAGCCAACTAGCGGGAGTAGATACGCAGTATTTT. Together with reference TRBV5-5 and TRBJ2-3, the CDR3 gives the full variable domain: DAGVTQSPTHLIKTRGQQVTLRCSPISGHKSVSWYQQVLGQGPQFIFQYYEKEERGRGNFPDRFSARQFPNYSSELNVNALLLGDSALYLCASSQLAGVDTQYFGPGTRLTVL.

The chain is built from TRBV7-2 and TRBJ2-1; tentative D call: TRBD2 (5 bases). Germline V gives CDR1 SGHTA, CDR2 FQGNSA. The length of the CDR3 is 16 residues. Between the trimmed V and J ends, which lost 7 bases and 0 bases, there was a span of 16 bases. The CDR3 bases are TGTGCCAGCAAACTCACGGACTTACGCTCCTACAATGAGCAGTTCTTC. Translation: CASKLTDLRSYNEQFF. Looking up the rest from reference TRBV7-2 and TRBJ2-1 gives the full variable domain: GAGVSQSPSNKVTEKGKDVELRCDPISGHTALYWYRQSLGQGLEFLIYFQGNSAPDKSGLPSDRFSAERTGGSVSTLTIQRTQQEDSAVYLCASKLTDLRSYNEQFFGPGTRLTVL.

As DNA, the CDR3 is TGCGCCAGCAGCTCGGAGTTTGAGCAGTTCTTC. Translating it yields CASSSEFEQFF. The rearrangement joins TRBV5-1 to TRBJ2-1; D ambiguous. Germline CDR1 and CDR2: SGHRS and YFSETQ. V was clipped by 3 bases and J by 9 bases, with 7 bases between them. The CDR3 extends over 11 amino acids. The variable domain in full, completed from reference TRBV5-1 and TRBJ2-1, reads KAGVTQTPRYLIKTRGQQVTLSCSPISGHRSVSWYQQTPGQGLQFLFEYFSETQRNKGNFPGRFSGRQFSNSRSEMNVSTLELGDSALYLCASSSEFEQFFGPGTRLTVL.

The chain joins TRBV28 to TRBJ1-4; 11 positions match TRBD1. V dropped 4 bases and J dropped 7; count of bases not matched to a gene: 11. Germline CDR1 and CDR2: MDHEN and SYDVKM. There are 17 residues in the CDR3. CDR3 sequence (DNA): TGTGCCAGCAGTTCCTCCGGGACAGGGGGAAGGGGTGAAAAACTGTTTTTT. This codes for CASSSSGTGGRGEKLFF.

The rearrangement joins TRBV28 to TRBJ1-2; the D is unclear. The CDR3 contains 12 residues. V was shortened by 3 bases and J by 8 bases, with 10 bases between the two germline ends. The germline CDR1 and CDR2 sequences are MDHEN and SYDVKM. Here the CDR3 reads CASSLAAWGYTF. As DNA, the CDR3 is TGTGCCAGCAGTTTGGCGGCTTGGGGCTACACCTTC.

Only one count was recorded for this clone. V usage is TRBV12-3 or TRBV12-4 and J usage is TRBJ1-2, with TRBD1 matching over 8 bases. The CDR3 loop spans 13 amino acids. V shed 6 bases and J 6 bases; nucleotides not matched to a gene: 6. The CDR3 spells CASSGTGSNGYTF. The CDR3 coding sequence is TGTGCCAGCAGCGGGACAGGAAGCAATGGCTACACCTTC.

The genes are TRBV10-2 and TRBJ1-4, with D unclear. V lost 1 base and J 0 bases, leaving 6 bases between the germline ends. This CDR3 is built from 15 residues. CDR1 and CDR2 from the germline V gene are WSHSY and SAAADI. CDR3 DNA: TGCGCCAGCAGTGAGTTCGGTGCAACTAATGAAAAACTGTTTTTT. Protein: CASSEFGATNEKLFF.

The chain joins TRBV28 to TRBJ1-4, with D possibly being TRBD1 (5 bases). CDR1 is MDHEN and CDR2 is SYDVKM in the germline V gene. The CDR3 covers 14 residues. V was shortened by 6 bases and J by 8 bases, with 16 bases between the two germline ends. The CDR3 protein is CASSPDSSREKLFF. The CDR3 DNA is TGTGCCAGCAGCCCAGACAGTTCAAGAGAAAAACTGTTTTTT.

The CDR3, as DNA: TGTGCCAGCCGACAGGGGGGGGATCAGCCCCAGCATTTT. Translation gives CASRQGGDQPQHF. V is TRBV10-3 and J is TRBJ1-5, with 9 positions matching TRBD1. Germline CDR1 reads ENHRY; CDR2 reads SYGVKD. This CDR3 is built from 13 residues. V lost 10 bases to trimming and J lost 5 bases; unmatched junction nucleotides: 6.

The V and J genes are TRBV10-3 and TRBJ1-3; no definite D call. V was cut by 0 bases and J by 1 base, with 10 bases left in between. CDR1 and CDR2 from the germline V gene are ENHRY and SYGVKD. The CDR3 consists of 16 residues. The CDR3 sequence: CAISESPVYSGNTIYF. For the CDR3, the DNA is TGTGCCATCAGTGAGTCGCCGGTTTATTCTGGAAACACCATATATTTT.

CDR3 residues: CASGRGTVDTGELFF. The CDR3 coding sequence is TGTGCTAGTGGCCGCGGGACAGTCGACACCGGGGAGCTGTTTTTT. V and J are TRBV12-5 and TRBJ2-2; weak D call: TRBD1 (7 bases). There are 15 residues in the CDR3. The V end was cut by 6 bases, the J end by 3 bases, with 14 bases between. Looked up from germline, CDR1 is LGHNT and CDR2 is FRNRAP.

The chain has TRBV27 and TRBJ1-5; no definite D call. This CDR3 spans 10 amino acids. V was cut by 9 bases and J by 4 bases, with 4 bases left in between. Germline CDR1 reads MNHEY; CDR2 reads SMNVEV (reference sequence). For the CDR3, the DNA is TGTGCCAGTGGAAATCAGCCCCAGCATTTT. This codes for CASGNQPQHF.

This clone appeared a single time. The V call is TRBV19, the J call TRBJ1-1; D might be TRBD1 (6 bases). The CDR3 runs to 15 residues. Germline lookup yields CDR1 LNHDA and CDR2 SQIVND (reference sequence). The ends were cut back, 3 bases at V and 1 base at J, with 12 bases in the middle. The CDR3 DNA reads as TGTGCCAGTAGTATCCCGCAGGGGCAGAACACTGAAGCTTTCTTT. It translates to CASSIPQGQNTEAFF.

This chain links TRBV5-1 with TRBJ2-7; D might be TRBD1 or TRBD2, each matching 5 bases. The germline CDR1 and CDR2 sequences are SGHRS and YFSETQ. Trimming stripped 4 bases from V and 4 bases from J, with 12 bases between. The CDR3 consists of 13 residues. CDR3 residues: CASSRDLEYEQYF. DNA for the CDR3: TGCGCCAGCAGCAGGGACCTCGAGTACGAGCAGTACTTC.

The genes are TRBV30 and TRBJ1-2, with D possibly TRBD1 on 6 matching bases. The germline V and J ends were trimmed by 7 bases and 4 bases, with 25 bases remaining between them. The CDR3 contains 16 residues. Germline V gene sequence: CDR1 GTSNPN, CDR2 SVGIG (reference sequence). CDR3 protein: CAFSTGGANFGYGYTF. Here the CDR3 DNA reads TGTGCCTTTTCGACAGGAGGGGCAAATTTTGGCTATGGCTACACCTTC.

The V and J genes are TRBV28 and TRBJ1-1, with D uncertain. Germline V gene data show CDR1 as MDHEN and CDR2 as SYDVKM. The CDR3 has 16 amino acids. The ends were cut back, 6 bases at V and 1 base at J, with 18 bases in the middle. The CDR3 reads CASSRPPLATNTEAFF. Written as DNA, the CDR3 is TGTGCCAGCAGCCGTCCCCCCTTGGCTACGAACACTGAAGCTTTCTTT.

This clone was observed a single time. The V and J genes are TRBV3-1 (or the pseudogene TRBV3-2) and TRBJ1-2, with a possible D match to TRBD1 (5 bases). The CDR3 loop spans 15 amino acids. The germline V gene encodes CDR1 LGHDT and CDR2 YNNKEL (reference sequence). V dropped 3 bases and J dropped 8 bases, with 19 bases sitting between them. CDR3 in DNA: TGTGCCAGCAGCCACCGAGGGCCAGCCGAGGGGGGCTACACCTTC. As protein: CASSHRGPAEGGYTF.

The V call is TRBV6-5, the J call TRBJ1-5, with D possibly matching TRBD1 (5 bases). The CDR3 is 13 residues long. The ends were cut back, 0 bases at V and 8 bases at J, with 8 bases in the middle. Germline CDR1 reads MNHEY; CDR2 reads SVGAGI. The CDR3 sequence is CASSYSGEKPQHF. The CDR3 DNA follows: TGTGCCAGCAGTTACTCGGGGGAGAAGCCCCAGCATTTT.

The chain recombines TRBV18 with TRBJ2-6; perhaps TRBD2 as D (6 bases). The CDR3 contains 14 residues. V lost 6 bases to trimming and J lost 0 bases, with 6 bases between them. Germline V CDR1 and CDR2: KGHSH, LQKENI. The CDR3 reads CASSRDSGANVLTF. Here the CDR3 DNA reads TGTGCCAGCTCGCGGGACTCTGGGGCCAACGTCCTGACTTTC.

This clone was found a few times. This chain connects TRBV20-1 to TRBJ2-2; a possible D gene is TRBD2 (6 bases). This CDR3 has 14 amino acids. Germline V gives CDR1 DFQATT, CDR2 SNEGSKA (reference sequence). The V end was cut by 3 bases, the J end by 4 bases, with 12 bases between. The chain's CDR3 is CSASIGSGTGELFF. The CDR3 nucleotides are TGCAGTGCTAGTATAGGTAGCGGCACCGGGGAGCTGTTTTTT.

The chain is built from TRBV5-1 and TRBJ1-4; 7 bases align to TRBD1. The V gene's germline CDR1 is SGHRS and CDR2 YFSETQ. V shed 0 bases and J 8 bases; nucleotides not matched to a gene: 7. The CDR3 loop spans 15 amino acids. This CDR3 reads CASSLETGKFEKLFF. The CDR3, as DNA: TGCGCCAGCAGCTTGGAGACAGGGAAGTTCGAAAAACTGTTTTTT. The variable domain in full, with the rest retrieved from reference TRBV5-1 and TRBJ1-4, is KAGVTQTPRYLIKTRGQQVTLSCSPISGHRSVSWYQQTPGQGLQFLFEYFSETQRNKGNFPGRFSGRQFSNSRSEMNVSTLELGDSALYLCASSLETGKFEKLFFGSGTQLSVL.

The chain couples TRBV5-1 to TRBJ2-2; 9 bases fit TRBD2. The ends lost 0 bases at V and 0 bases at J; junction bases unmatched: 3. The CDR3 loop spans 17 amino acids. Germline V gene data show CDR1 as SGHRS and CDR2 as YFSETQ. CDR3 in DNA: TGCGCCAGCAGCTTGGCTAGCGGGGCCGCGAACACCGGGGAGCTGTTTTTT. Its protein is CASSLASGAANTGELFF.